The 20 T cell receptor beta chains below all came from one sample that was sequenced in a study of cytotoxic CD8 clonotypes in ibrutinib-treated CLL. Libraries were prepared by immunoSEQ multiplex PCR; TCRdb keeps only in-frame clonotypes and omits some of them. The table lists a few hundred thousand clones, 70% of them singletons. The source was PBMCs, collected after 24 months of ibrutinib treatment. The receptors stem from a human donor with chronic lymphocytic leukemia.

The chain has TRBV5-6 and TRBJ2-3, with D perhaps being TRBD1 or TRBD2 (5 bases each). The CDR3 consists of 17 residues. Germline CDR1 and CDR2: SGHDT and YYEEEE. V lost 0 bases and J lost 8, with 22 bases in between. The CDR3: CASSLGGPGILGTTQYF. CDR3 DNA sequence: TGTGCCAGCAGCTTGGGAGGGCCGGGCATCTTGGGGACTACGCAGTATTTT.

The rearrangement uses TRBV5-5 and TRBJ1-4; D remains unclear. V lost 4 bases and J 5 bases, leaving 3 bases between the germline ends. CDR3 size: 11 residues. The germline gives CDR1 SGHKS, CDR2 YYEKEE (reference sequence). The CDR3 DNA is TGTGCCAGCAGCGAAAATGAAAAACTGTTTTTT. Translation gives CASSENEKLFF.

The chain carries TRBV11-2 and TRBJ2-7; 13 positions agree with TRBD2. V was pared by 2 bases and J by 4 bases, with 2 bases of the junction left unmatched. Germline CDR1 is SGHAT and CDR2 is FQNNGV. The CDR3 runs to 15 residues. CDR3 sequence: CASSLPTSGRYEQYF. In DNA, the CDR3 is TGTGCCAGCAGCTTACCGACTAGCGGGAGGTACGAGCAGTACTTC.

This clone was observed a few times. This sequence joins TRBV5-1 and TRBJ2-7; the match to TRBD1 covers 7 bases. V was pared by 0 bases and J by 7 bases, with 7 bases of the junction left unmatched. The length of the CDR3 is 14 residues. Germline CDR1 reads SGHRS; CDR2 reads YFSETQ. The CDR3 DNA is TGCGCCAGCAGCTTGGACAGGGGTGGTGGGGAGCAGTACTTC. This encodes CASSLDRGGGEQYF.

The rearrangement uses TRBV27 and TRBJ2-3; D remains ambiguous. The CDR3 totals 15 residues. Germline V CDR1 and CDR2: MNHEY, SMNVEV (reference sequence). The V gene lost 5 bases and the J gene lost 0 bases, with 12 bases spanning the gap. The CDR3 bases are TGTGCCAGCAGTCCCCGAAGTTTGAGCACAGATACGCAGTATTTT. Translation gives CASSPRSLSTDTQYF.

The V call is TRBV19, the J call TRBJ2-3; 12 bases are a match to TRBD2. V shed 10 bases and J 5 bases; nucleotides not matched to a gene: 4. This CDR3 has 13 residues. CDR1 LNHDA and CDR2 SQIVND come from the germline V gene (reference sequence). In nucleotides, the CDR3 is TGTGCCACTAGACTAGCGGGAGAAGATACGCAGTATTTT. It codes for CATRLAGEDTQYF.

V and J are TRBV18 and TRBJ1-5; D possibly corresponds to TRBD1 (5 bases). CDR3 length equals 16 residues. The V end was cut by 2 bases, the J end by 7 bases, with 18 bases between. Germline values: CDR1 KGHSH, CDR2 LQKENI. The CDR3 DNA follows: TGTGCCAGCTCACCAGGGACCGAGAGGGGCCGACAGCCCCAGCATTTT. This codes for CASSPGTERGRQPQHF.

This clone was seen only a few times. CDR3 in DNA: TGTGCCAGCAGCCTACAGGGCCCTAGGGCAGATACGCAGTATTTT. It specifies CASSLQGPRADTQYF. The chain recombines TRBV7-9 with TRBJ2-3, with D perhaps matching TRBD1 (6 bases). CDR1 is SEHNR and CDR2 is FQNEAQ in the germline V gene (reference sequence). The V end was cut by 5 bases, the J end by 4 bases, with 16 bases between. This CDR3 comprises 15 residues.

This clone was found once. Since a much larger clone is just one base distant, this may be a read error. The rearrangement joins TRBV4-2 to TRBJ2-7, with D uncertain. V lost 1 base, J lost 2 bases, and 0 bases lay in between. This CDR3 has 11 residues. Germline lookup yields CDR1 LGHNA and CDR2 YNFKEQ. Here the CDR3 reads CASSQAYEQYF. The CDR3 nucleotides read TGTGCCAGCAGCCAAGCCTACGAGCAGTACTTC.

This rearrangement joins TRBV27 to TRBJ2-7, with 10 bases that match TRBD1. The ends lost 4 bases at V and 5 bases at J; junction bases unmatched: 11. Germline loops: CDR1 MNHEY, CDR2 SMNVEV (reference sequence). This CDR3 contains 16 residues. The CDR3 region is CASSSFWRQGADEQYF. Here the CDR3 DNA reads TGTGCCAGCAGTTCTTTCTGGCGACAGGGGGCCGACGAGCAGTACTTC.

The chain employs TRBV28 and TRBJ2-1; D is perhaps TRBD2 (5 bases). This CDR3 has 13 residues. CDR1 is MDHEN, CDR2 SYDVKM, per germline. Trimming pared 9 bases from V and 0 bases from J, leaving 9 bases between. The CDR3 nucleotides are TGTGCCAGTTATCGGGACTCCTACAATGAGCAGTTCTTC. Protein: CASYRDSYNEQFF.

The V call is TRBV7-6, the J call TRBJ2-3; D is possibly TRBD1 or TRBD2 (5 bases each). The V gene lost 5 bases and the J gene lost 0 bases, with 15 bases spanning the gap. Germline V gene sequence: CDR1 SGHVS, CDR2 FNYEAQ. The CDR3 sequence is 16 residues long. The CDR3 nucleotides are TGTGCCAGCAGCGACGTCCGGGACGGTAGCACAGATACGCAGTATTTT. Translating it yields CASSDVRDGSTDTQYF.

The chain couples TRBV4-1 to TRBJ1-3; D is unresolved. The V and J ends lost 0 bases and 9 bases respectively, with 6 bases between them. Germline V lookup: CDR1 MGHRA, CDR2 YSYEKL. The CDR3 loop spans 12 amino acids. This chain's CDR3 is CASSQEAGTIYF. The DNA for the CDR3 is TGCGCCAGCAGCCAAGAAGCAGGCACCATATATTTT.

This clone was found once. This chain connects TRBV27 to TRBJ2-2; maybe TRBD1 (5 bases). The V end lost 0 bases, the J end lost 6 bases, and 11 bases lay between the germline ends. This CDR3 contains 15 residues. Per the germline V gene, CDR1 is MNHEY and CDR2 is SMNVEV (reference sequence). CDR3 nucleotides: TGTGCCAGCAGTTTATCGTACAGGCTTTCCGGGGAGCTGTTTTTT. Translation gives CASSLSYRLSGELFF.

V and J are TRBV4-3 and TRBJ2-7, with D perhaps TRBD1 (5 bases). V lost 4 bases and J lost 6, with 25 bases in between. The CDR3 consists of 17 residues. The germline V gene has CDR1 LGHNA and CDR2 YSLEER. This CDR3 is CASSLGVGLGQKSEQYF. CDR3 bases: TGCGCCAGCAGCCTTGGGGTGGGGCTGGGCCAGAAGAGCGAGCAGTACTTC.

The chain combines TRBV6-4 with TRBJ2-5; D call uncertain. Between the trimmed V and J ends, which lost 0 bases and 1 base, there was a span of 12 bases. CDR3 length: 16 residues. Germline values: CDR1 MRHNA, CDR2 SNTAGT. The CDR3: CASSDSTVPSQETQYF. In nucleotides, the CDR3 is TGTGCCAGCAGTGACTCGACGGTTCCTAGCCAAGAGACCCAGTACTTC.

This chain's CDR3 is CAWSVTGATGELFF. In DNA form, the CDR3 reads TGTGCCTGGAGTGTCACAGGGGCCACCGGGGAGCTGTTTTTT. The chain combines TRBV30 with TRBJ2-2, with 7 bases matching TRBD1. CDR1 is GTSNPN, CDR2 SVGIG, per germline (reference sequence). The CDR3 is made up of 14 amino acids. The trim removed 0 bases at V and 4 bases at J, leaving 2 bases unmatched. Using reference TRBV30 and TRBJ2-2 for the parts outside the CDR3, the full variable domain is SQTIHQWPATLVQPVGSPLSLECTVEGTSNPNLYWYRQAAGRGLQLLFYSVGIGQISSEVPQNLSASRPQDRQFILSSKKLLLSDSGFYLCAWSVTGATGELFFGEGSRLTVL.

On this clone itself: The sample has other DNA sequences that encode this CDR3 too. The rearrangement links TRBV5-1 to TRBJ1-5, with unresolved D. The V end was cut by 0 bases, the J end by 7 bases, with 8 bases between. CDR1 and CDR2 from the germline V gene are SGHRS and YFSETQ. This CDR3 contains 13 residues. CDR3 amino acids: CASSLEGSQPQHF. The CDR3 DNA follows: TGCGCCAGCAGCTTGGAAGGATCCCAGCCCCAGCATTTT.

The DNA for the CDR3 is TGTGCCAGCAGTTTTGTTGGGGAGGATCAGCCCCAGCATTTT. This sequence encodes CASSFVGEDQPQHF. The chain couples TRBV6-5 to TRBJ1-5; unclear D gene. CDR3 length: 14 residues. The V gene's germline CDR1 is MNHEY and CDR2 SVGAGI. The V gene lost 4 bases and the J gene lost 5 bases, with 12 bases spanning the gap.

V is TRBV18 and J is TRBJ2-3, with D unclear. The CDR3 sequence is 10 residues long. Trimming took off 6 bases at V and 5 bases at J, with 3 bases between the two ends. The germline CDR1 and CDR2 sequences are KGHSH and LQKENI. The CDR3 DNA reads TGTGCCAGCTCGGGAGATACGCAGTATTTT. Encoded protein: CASSGDTQYF.